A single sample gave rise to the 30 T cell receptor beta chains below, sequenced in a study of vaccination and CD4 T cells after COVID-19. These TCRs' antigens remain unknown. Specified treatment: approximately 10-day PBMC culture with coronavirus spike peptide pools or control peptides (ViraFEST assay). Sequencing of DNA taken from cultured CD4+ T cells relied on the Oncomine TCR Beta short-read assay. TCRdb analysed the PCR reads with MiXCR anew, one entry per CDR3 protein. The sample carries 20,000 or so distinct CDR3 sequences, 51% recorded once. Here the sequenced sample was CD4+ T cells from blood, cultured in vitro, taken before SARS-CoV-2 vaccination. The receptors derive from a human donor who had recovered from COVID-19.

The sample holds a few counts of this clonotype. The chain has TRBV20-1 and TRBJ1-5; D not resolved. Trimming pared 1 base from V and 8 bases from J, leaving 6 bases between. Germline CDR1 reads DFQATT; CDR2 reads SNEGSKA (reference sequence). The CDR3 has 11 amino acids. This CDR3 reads CSARAAEPQHF. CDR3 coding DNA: TGCAGTGCTAGAGCAGCTGAGCCCCAGCATTTT.

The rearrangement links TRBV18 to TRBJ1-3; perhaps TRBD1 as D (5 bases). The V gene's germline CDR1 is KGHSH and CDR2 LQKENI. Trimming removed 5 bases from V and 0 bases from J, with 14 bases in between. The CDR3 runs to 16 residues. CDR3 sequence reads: CASSTVPGGSGNTIYF. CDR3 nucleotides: TGTGCCAGCTCAACTGTTCCGGGGGGCTCTGGAAACACCATATATTTT.

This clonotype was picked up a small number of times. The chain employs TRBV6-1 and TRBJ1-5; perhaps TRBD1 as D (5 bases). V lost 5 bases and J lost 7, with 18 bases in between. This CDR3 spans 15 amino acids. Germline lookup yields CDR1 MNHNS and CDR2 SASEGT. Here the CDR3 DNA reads TGTGCCAGCAGTCATGGGACCTCCCGGGGGCAGCCCCAGCATTTT. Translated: CASSHGTSRGQPQHF.

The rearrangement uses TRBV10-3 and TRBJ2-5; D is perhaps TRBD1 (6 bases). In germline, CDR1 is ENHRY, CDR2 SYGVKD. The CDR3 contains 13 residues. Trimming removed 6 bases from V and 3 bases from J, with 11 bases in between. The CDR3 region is CAIRGQGKETQYF. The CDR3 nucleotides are TGTGCCATCAGGGGGCAGGGGAAAGAGACCCAGTACTTC.

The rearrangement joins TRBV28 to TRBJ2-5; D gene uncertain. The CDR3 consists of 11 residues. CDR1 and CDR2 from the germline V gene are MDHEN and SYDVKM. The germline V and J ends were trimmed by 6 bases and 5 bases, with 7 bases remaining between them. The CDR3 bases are TGTGCCAGCAGGAGTATTGAGACCCAGTACTTC. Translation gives CASRSIETQYF.

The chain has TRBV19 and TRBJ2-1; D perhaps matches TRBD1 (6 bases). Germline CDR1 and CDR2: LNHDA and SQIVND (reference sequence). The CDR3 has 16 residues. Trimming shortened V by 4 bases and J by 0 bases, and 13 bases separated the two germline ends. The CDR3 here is CASSRGRVSSYNEQFF. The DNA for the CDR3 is TGTGCCAGTAGTAGGGGGCGGGTTAGCTCCTACAATGAGCAGTTCTTC.

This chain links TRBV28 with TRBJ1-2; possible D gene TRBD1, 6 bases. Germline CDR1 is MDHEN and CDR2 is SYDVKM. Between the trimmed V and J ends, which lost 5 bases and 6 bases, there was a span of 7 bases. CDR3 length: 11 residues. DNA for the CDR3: TGTGCCAGCAGTCGGACAGATGGCTACACCTTC. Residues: CASSRTDGYTF.

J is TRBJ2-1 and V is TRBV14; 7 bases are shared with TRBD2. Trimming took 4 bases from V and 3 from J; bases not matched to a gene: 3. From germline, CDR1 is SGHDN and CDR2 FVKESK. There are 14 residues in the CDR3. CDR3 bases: TGTGCCAGCAGCCCTAGCGGACTCTACAATGAGCAGTTCTTC. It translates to CASSPSGLYNEQFF.

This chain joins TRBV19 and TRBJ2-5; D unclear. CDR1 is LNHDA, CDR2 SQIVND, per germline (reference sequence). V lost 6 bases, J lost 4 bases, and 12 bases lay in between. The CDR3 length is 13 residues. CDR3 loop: CASRSGTLETQYF. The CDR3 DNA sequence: TGTGCCAGTAGATCGGGTACGTTAGAGACCCAGTACTTC.

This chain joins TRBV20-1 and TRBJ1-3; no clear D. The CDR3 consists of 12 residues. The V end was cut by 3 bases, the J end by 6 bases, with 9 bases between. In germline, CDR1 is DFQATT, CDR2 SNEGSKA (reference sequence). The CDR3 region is CSARVRINTIYF. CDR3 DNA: TGCAGTGCTAGGGTAAGAATAAACACCATATATTTT.

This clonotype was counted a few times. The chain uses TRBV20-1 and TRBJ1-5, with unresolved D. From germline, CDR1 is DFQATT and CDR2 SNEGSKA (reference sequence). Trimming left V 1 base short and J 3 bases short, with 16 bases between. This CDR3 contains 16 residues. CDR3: CSARGPIPRDNQPQHF. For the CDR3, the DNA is TGCAGTGCTAGAGGACCTATCCCGAGGGACAATCAGCCCCAGCATTTT.

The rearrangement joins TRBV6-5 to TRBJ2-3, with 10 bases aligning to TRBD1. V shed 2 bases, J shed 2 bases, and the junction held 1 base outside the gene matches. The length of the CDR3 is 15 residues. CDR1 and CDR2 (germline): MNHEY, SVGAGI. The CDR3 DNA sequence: TGTGCCAGCAGTTACGGGACAGGGGACACAGATACGCAGTATTTT. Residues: CASSYGTGDTDTQYF.

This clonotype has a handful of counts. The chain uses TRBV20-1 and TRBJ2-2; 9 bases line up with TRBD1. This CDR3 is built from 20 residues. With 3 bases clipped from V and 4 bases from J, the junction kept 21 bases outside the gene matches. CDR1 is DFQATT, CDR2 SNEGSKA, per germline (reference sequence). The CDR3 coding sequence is TGCAGTGCTAGGTCCCCCGGGGTTTGGACAGGGGTGCAGAGCACCGGGGAGCTGTTTTTT. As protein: CSARSPGVWTGVQSTGELFF.

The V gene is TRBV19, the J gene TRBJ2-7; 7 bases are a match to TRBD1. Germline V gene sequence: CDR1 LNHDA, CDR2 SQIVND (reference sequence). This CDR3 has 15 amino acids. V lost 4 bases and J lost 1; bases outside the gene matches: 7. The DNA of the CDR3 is TGTGCCAGTAGTAATAGGGGCAGGGGGTCCTACGAGCAGTACTTC. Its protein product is CASSNRGRGSYEQYF.

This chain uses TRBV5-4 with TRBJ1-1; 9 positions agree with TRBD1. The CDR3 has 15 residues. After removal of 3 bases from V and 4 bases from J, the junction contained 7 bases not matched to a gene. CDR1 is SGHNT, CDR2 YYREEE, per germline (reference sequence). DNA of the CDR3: TGTGCCAGCAGCTCGGCCGGGACAGGGCGCACTGAAGCTTTCTTT. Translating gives CASSSAGTGRTEAFF.

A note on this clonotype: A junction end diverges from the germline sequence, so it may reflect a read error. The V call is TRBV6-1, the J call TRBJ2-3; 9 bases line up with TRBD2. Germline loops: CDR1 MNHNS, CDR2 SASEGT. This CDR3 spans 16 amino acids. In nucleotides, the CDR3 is TGTACCAGCAGTAGGTTAGCGGGAGTGGGAACAGATACGCAGTATTTT. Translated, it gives CTSSRLAGVGTDTQYF.

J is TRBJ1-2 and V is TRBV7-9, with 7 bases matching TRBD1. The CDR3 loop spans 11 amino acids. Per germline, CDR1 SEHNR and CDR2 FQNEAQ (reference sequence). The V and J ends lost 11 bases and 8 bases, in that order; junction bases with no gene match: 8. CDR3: CAGTGDSGYTF. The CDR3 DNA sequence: TGTGCCGGCACAGGGGACTCCGGCTACACCTTC.

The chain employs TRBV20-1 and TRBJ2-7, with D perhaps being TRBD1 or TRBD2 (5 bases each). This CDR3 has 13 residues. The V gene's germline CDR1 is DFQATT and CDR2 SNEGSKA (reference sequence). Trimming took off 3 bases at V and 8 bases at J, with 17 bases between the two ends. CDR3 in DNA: TGCAGTGCTAGGGGGACGGGATATACGAAGCAGTACTTC. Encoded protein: CSARGTGYTKQYF.

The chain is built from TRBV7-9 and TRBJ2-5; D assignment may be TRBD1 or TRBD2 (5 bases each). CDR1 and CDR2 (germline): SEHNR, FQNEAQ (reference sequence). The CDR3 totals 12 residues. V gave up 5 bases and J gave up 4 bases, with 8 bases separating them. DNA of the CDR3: TGTGCCAGCAGCCGAGGGGTAGAGACCCAGTACTTC. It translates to CASSRGVETQYF.

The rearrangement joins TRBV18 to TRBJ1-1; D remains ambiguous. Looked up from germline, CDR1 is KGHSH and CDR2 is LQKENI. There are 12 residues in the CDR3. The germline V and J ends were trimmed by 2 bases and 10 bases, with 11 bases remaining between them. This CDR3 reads CASSPGEGLAFF. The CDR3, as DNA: TGTGCCAGCTCACCAGGTGAAGGTTTAGCTTTCTTT.

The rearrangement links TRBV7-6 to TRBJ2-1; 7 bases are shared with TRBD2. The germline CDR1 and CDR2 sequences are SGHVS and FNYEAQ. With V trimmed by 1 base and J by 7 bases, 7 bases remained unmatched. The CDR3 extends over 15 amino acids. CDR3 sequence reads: CASSLGIRGSNEQFF. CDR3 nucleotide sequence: TGTGCCAGCAGCTTAGGCATTCGCGGGAGTAATGAGCAGTTCTTC.

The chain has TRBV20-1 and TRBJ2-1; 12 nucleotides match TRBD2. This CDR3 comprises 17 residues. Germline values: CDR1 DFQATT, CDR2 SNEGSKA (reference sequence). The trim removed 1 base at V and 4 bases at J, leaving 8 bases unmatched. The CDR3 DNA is TGCAGTGCTAGAGTCCTAGCGGGAGGGCCAAGATACAATGAGCAGTTCTTC. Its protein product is CSARVLAGGPRYNEQFF.

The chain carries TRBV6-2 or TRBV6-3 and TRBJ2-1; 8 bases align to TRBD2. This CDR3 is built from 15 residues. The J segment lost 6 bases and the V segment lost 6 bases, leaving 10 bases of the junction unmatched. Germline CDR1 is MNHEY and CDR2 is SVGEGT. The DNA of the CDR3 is TGTGCCAGCAGCCATGAGATAGCGGGATCCAATGAGCAGTTCTTC. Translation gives CASSHEIAGSNEQFF.

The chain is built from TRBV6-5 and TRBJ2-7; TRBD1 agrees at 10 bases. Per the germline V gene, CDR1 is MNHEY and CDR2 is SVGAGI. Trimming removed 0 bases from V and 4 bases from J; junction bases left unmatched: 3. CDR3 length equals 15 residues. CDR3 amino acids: CASSYSGQGSYEQYF. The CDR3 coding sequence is TGTGCCAGCAGTTACTCGGGACAGGGGTCTTACGAGCAGTACTTC.

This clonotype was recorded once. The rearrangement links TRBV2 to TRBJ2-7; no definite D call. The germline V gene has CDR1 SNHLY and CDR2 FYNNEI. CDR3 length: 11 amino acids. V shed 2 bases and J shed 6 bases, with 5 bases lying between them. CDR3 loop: CASSERSEQYF. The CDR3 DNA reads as TGTGCCAGCAGTGAACGGTCCGAGCAGTACTTC.

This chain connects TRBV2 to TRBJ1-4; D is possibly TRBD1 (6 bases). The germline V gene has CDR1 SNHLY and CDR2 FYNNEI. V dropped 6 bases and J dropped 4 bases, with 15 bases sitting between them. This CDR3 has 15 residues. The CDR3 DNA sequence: TGTGCCAGCAGAAGGACGGGGGCGAGTAATGAAAAACTGTTTTTT. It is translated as CASRRTGASNEKLFF.

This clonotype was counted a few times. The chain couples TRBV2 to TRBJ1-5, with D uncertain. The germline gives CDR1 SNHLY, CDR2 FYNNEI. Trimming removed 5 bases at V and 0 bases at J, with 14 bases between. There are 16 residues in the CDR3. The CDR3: CASSPPGLHSNQPQHF. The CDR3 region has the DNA TGTGCCAGCAGTCCCCCGGGCCTCCATAGCAATCAGCCCCAGCATTTT.

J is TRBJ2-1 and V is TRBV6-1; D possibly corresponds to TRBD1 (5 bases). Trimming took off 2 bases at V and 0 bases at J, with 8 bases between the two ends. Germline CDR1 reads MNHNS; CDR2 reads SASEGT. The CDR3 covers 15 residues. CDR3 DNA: TGTGCCAGCAGTGAAAGTCAGGGCTCCTACAATGAGCAGTTCTTC. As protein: CASSESQGSYNEQFF.

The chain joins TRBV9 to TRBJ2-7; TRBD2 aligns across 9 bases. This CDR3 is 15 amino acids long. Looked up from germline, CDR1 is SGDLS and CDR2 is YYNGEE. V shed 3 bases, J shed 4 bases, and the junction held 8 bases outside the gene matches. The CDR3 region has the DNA TGTGCCAGCAGCGCCGATTTAGCGGGAGTTTACGAGCAGTACTTC. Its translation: CASSADLAGVYEQYF.

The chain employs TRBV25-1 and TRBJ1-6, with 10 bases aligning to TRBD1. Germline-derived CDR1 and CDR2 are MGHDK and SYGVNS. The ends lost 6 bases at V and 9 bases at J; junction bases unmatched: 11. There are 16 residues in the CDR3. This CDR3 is CASSTPGQGIFSPLHF. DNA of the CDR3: TGTGCCAGCAGCACCCCGGGACAGGGGATTTTTTCACCCCTCCACTTT. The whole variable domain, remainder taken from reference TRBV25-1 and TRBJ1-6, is EADIYQTPRYLVIGTGKKITLECSQTMGHDKMYWYQQDPGMELHLIHYSYGVNSTEKGDLSSESTVSRIRTEHFPLTLESARPSHTSQYLCASSTPGQGIFSPLHFGNGTRLTVT.